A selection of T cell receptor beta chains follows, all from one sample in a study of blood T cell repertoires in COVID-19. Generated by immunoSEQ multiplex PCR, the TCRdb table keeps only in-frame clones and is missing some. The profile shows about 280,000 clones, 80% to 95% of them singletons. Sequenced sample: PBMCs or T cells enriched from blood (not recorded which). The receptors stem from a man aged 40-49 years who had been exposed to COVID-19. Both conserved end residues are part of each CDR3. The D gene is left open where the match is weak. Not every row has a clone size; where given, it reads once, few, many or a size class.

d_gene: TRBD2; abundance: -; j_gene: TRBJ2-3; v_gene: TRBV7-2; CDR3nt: TGTGCCAGCAGCTTAGCGGAACTAGCGGGATTCGCAGATACGCAGTATTTT; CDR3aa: CASSLAELAGFADTQYF
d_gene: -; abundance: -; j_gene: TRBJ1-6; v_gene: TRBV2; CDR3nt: TGTGCCAGCAGTGAGGGGACAAATAATTCACCCCTCCACTTT; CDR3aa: CASSEGTNNSPLHF
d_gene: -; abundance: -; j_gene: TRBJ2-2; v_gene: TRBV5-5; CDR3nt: TGTGCCAGCAGCTTGGTAACATGGCAGACGAGGGCCGGGGAGCTGTTTTTT; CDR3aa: CASSLVTWQTRAGELFF
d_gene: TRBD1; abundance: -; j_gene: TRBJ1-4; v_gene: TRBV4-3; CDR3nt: TGCGCCAGCAGCCAAGAGGGGACAGGGAACGAAAAACTGTTTTTT; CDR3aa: CASSQEGTGNEKLFF
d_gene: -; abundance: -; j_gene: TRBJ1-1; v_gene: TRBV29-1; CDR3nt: TGCAGCGTTGAGCTATACACTGAAGCTTTCTTT; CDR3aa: CSVELYTEAFF
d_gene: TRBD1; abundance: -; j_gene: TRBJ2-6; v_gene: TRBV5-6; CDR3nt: TGTGCCAGCAACCCCGGACAGGGGAGAAACTCTGGGGCCAACGTCCTGACTTTC; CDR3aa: CASNPGQGRNSGANVLTF
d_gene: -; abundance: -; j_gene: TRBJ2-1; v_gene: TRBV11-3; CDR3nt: TGTGCCAGCAGGCCAACAGGACAACCACCCTACAATGAGCAGTTCTTC; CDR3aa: CASRPTGQPPYNEQFF
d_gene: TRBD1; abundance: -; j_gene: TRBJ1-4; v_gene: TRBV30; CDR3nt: TGTGCCTGGACCATACCGGGACAGGGGCTCGTGAGGGAAAAACTGTTTTTT; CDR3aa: CAWTIPGQGLVREKLFF
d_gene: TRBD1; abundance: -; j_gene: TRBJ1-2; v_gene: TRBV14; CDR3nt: TGTGCCAGCAGCCAAGATCTGCAGGGGGCGGGAGGCTACACCTTC; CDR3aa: CASSQDLQGAGGYTF
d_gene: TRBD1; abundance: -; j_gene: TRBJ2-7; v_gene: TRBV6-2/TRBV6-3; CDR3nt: TGTGCCAGCAGTTATGTTGGGACAGGGTCCTACGAGCAGTACTTC; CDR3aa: CASSYVGTGSYEQYF
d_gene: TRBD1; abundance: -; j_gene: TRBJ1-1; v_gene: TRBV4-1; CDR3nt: TGCGCCAGCAGCCAAGATCCGGGGACAGATGAAGCTTTCTTT; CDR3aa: CASSQDPGTDEAFF
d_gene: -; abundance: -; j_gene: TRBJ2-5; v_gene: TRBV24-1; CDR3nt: TGTGCCACCAGTGATTTCGGGGGATACCAAGAGACCCAGTACTTC; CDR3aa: CATSDFGGYQETQYF
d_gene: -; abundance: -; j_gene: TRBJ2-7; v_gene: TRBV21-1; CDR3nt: TGTGGAGGCACGAGCGGGAGACGGTCCTACGAGCAGTACTTC; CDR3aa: CGGTSGRRSYEQYF
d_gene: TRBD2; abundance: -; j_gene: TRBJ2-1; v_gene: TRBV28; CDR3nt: TGTGCCAGCAGTCCGAGTTTCGCTGCGGGAGGGCAATTCGCGTTCGATGAGCAGTTCTTC; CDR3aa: CASSPSFAAGGQFAFDEQFF
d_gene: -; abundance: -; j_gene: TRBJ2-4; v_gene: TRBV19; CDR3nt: TGTGCCAGCCGACAGGTCCCTACAAACATTCAGTACTTC; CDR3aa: CASRQVPTNIQYF
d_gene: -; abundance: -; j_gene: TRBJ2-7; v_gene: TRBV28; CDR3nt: TGTGCCAGCAGTTTTGCGGGGAATACCTACGAGCAGTACTTC; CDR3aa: CASSFAGNTYEQYF
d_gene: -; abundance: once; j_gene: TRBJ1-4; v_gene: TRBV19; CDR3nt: TGTGCCAGTAGTATAGACAGAAGTTCAACTAATGAAAAACTGTTTTTT; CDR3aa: CASSIDRSSTNEKLFF
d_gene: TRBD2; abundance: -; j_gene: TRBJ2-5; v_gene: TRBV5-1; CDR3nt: TGCGCCAGCAGCTTTAGCGGGAGGGTCTTAGAGACCCAGTACTTC; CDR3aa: CASSFSGRVLETQYF
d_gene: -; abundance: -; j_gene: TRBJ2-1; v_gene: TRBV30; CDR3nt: TGTGCCTGGAGTGTAGGAGGAAACTACAATGAGCAGTTCTTC; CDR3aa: CAWSVGGNYNEQFF
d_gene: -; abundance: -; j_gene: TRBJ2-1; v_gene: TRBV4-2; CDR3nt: TGTGCCAGCAGCCAAAGCGATAGGGGTGAAAAGCAGTTCTTC; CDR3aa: CASSQSDRGEKQFF
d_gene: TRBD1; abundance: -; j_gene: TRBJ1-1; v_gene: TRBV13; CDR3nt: TGTGCCAGCAGCTCACAGGGGAGCACTGAAGCTTTCTTT; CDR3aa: CASSSQGSTEAFF
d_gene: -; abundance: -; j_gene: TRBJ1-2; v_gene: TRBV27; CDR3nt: TGTGCCAGCAGTTCGACACGGGATCTTTATGGCTACACCTTC; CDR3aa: CASSSTRDLYGYTF
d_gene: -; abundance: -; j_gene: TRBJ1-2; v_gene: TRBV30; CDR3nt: TGTGCCTGGAGTCGGAGGCCGGCCGACAGGTTCGTCAACTATGGCTACACCTTC; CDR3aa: CAWSRRPADRFVNYGYTF
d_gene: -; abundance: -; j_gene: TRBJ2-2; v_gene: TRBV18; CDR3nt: TGTGCCAGCTCACCATGGATCCAGGGAGGTGCCGGGGAGCTGTTTTTT; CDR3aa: CASSPWIQGGAGELFF
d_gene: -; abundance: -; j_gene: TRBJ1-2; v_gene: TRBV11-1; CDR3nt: TGTGCCAGCAGCCCGGGGGGAAACTATGGCTACACCTTC; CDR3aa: CASSPGGNYGYTF
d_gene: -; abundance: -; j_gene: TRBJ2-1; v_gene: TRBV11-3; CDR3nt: TGTGCCAGCAGCTTAACCCCCGGGGGAGGCCGAAGCTCCTACAATGAGCAGTTCTTC; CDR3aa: CASSLTPGGGRSSYNEQFF
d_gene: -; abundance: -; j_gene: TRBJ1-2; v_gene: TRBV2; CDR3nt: TGTGCCAGCAGTGATTACGGGGGATTAGCTGGCGGCTACACCTTC; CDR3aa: CASSDYGGLAGGYTF
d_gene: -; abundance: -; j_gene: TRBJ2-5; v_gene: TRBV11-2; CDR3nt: TGTGCCAGCAGCTGGGGGGATGCGCGAGAGACCCAGTACTTC; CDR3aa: CASSWGDARETQYF
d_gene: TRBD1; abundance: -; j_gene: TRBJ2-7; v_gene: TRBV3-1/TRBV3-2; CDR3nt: TGTGCCAGCAGCCACCCGGACAGGTACCCCTACGAGCAGTACTTC; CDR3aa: CASSHPDRYPYEQYF
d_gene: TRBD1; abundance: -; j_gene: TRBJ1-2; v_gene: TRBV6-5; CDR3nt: TGTGCCAGCAGAAACACAGGGGGCTATGGCTACACCTTC; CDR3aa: CASRNTGGYGYTF
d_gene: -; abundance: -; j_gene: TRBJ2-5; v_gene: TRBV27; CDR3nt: TGTGCCAGCAGTCCTAACCCCTTCCAAGAGACCCAGTACTTC; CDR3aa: CASSPNPFQETQYF
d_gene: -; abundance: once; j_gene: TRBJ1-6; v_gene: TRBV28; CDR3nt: TGTGCCAGCAGTACCCTTACGCGGTCACCCCTCCACTTT; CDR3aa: CASSTLTRSPLHF
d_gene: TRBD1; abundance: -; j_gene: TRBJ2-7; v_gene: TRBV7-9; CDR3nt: TGTGCCAGCAGCTCGTGGGACAGGGTCTACGAGCAGTACTTC; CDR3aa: CASSSWDRVYEQYF
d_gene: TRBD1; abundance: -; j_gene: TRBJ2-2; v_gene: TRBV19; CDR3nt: TGTGCCAGTAGAAGACAGGGGGGTGCGGCCGGGGAGCTGTTTTTT; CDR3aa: CASRRQGGAAGELFF
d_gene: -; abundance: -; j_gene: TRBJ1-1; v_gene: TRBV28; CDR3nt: TGTGCCAGCAGAAGGGGTTCTGGAGGGTACGAAGCTTTCTTT; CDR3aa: CASRRGSGGYEAFF
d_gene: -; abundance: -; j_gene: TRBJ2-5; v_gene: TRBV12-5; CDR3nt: TGTGCTAGTGGTTTGGGGTTTGGAGAACAAGAGACCCAGTACTTC; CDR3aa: CASGLGFGEQETQYF
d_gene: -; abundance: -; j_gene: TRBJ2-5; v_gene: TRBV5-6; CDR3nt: TGTGCCAGCAGCGCGGGTTGGGCCGGAGGAGAGACCCAGTACTTC; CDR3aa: CASSAGWAGGETQYF
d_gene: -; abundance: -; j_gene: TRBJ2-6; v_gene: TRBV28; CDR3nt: TGTGCCAGCAGTATCGGAGGCTCTGGGGCCAACGTCCTGACTTTC; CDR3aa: CASSIGGSGANVLTF
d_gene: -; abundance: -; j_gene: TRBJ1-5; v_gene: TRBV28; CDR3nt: TGTGCCAGCAGTTTTTTTGGAACCACAGGGTTGGATCAGCCCCAGCATTTT; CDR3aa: CASSFFGTTGLDQPQHF
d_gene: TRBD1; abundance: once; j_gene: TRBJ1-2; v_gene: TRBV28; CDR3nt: TGTGCCAGCAGTTTAACGGACAGGGGCTTAGGTGGCTACACCTTC; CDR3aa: CASSLTDRGLGGYTF
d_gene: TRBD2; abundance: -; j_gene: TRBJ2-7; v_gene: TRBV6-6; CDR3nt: TGTGCCAGCAGTATTAGCGGGAGGATCCACGAGCAGTACTTC; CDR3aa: CASSISGRIHEQYF
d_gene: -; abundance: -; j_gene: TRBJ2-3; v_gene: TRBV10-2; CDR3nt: TGCGCCAGCAGTGGACTGGACAGATCCACAGATACGCAGTATTTT; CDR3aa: CASSGLDRSTDTQYF
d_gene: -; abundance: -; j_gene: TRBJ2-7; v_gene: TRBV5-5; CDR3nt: TGTGCCAGCAGCTTGTTCCAGGGCAGGACCTACGAGCAGTACTTC; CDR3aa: CASSLFQGRTYEQYF
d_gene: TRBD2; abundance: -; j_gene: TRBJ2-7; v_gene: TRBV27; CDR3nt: TGTGCCAGCGCCGGGCTAGCGGGGTACGAGCAGTACTTC; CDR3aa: CASAGLAGYEQYF
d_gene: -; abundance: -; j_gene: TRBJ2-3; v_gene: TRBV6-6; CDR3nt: TGTGCCAGCAGTTCGAATCCTAGCGTGGATACGCAGTATTTT; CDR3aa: CASSSNPSVDTQYF
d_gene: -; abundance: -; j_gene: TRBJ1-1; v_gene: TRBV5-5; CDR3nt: TGTGCCAGCCAGGTTTCCAGGGCAAACACTGAAGCTTTCTTT; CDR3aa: CASQVSRANTEAFF
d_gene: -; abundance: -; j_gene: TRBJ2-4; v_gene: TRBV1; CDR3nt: TGCACCAGCAGCCAAGAGACAGGGGGAGGACCATTCGCCAAAAACATTCAGTACTTC; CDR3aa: CTSSQETGGGPFAKNIQYF
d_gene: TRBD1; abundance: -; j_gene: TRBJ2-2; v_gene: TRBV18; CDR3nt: TGTGCCAGCTCACCACAACACCTCCGAACGACAGGGGGAAAGTCCTTCGGGGAGCTGTTTTTT; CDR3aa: CASSPQHLRTTGGKSFGELFF
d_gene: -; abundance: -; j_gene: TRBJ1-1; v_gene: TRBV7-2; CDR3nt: TGTGCCAGCAGCTTAGGAGGTGTAAACACTGAAGCTTTCTTT; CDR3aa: CASSLGGVNTEAFF
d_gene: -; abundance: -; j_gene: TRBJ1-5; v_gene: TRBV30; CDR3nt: TGTGCCTGGAGTGTCGGCGGAAGGCCCCAGCATTTT; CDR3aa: CAWSVGGRPQHF
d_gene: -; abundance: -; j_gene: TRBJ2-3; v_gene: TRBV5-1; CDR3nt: TGCGCCAGCAGCTTAGGCAGGGTAGATACGCAGTATTTT; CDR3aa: CASSLGRVDTQYF
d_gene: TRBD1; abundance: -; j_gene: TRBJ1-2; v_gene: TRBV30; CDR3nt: TGTGCCTGGAGTTCTACAGGGGGCTCGGGTAACTATGGCTACACCTTC; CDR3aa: CAWSSTGGSGNYGYTF
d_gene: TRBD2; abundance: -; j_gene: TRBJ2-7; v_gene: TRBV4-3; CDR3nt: TGCGCCAGCAGCCAAGCCACTAGCGGGGTCTACGAGCAGTACTTC; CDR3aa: CASSQATSGVYEQYF
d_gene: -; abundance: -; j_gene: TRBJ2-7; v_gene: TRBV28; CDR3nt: TGTGCCAGCACCGAAAACGGGCCGGGGACTCAGTACTTC; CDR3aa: CASTENGPGTQYF
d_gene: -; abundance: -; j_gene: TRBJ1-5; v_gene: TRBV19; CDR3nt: TGTGCCAGTAGCATCCGCGACGGGGGCAATCAGCCCCAGCATTTT; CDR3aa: CASSIRDGGNQPQHF
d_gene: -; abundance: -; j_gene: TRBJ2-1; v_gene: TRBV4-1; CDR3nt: TGCGCCAGCAGCCAAGAACAGGGTCGGTCATACAATGAGCAGTTCTTC; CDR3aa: CASSQEQGRSYNEQFF